The 23 T cell receptor beta chains reported below all come from one sample, sequenced in a study of radiation and T cells in renal cell carcinoma. Time point: blood 4 weeks post-SBRT, at nephrectomy. The sample's treatment: 15 Gy SBRT to primary tumor, nephrectomy 4 weeks later. TCRdb keeps only in-frame clones here, not all; method: immunoSEQ multiplex PCR. This table holds around 170,000 clones, about 85% found once. The sequencing here drew on blood, taken from a patient whose treatment included radiotherapy and nephrectomy. The origin of the receptors is a woman in her forties or fifties with renal cell carcinoma.

The chain uses TRBV7-2 and TRBJ2-5; TRBD1 matches at 9 bases. Germline V lookup: CDR1 SGHTA, CDR2 FQGNSA. Trimming took 5 bases from V and 5 from J; bases not matched to a gene: 6. This CDR3 is built from 14 residues. CDR3 sequence: CASSARQGVETQYF. CDR3 bases: TGTGCCAGCAGCGCCCGACAGGGGGTTGAGACCCAGTACTTC. Supplemented by reference TRBV7-2 and TRBJ2-5, the full variable domain reads GAGVSQSPSNKVTEKGKDVELRCDPISGHTALYWYRQSLGQGLEFLIYFQGNSAPDKSGLPSDRFSAERTGGSVSTLTIQRTQQEDSAVYLCASSARQGVETQYFGPGTRLLVL.

The genes are TRBV7-2 and TRBJ2-2, with 12 nucleotides matching TRBD2. CDR1 is SGHTA, CDR2 FQGNSA, per germline. The V and J ends lost 0 bases and 9 bases, in that order; junction bases with no gene match: 5. The CDR3 runs to 16 residues. CDR3 loop: CASSLALAGGLRELFF. CDR3 nucleotides: TGTGCCAGCAGCTTAGCCCTAGCGGGGGGGCTCAGGGAGCTGTTTTTT.

The V and J genes are TRBV6-6 and TRBJ1-1, with unresolved D. V dropped 7 bases and J dropped 11 bases, with 14 bases sitting between them. This CDR3 spans 11 amino acids. Germline loops: CDR1 MNHNY, CDR2 SVGAGI (reference sequence). CDR3 sequence reads: CASTPLLEAFF. CDR3 nucleotides: TGTGCCAGCACCCCCCTTCTCGAGGCTTTCTTT.

V gene TRBV28 combines with J gene TRBJ2-7; D may be TRBD1 or TRBD2 (5 bases each). V was cut by 3 bases and J by 0 bases, with 12 bases left in between. Germline loops: CDR1 MDHEN, CDR2 SYDVKM. The CDR3 spans 15 residues. The CDR3 protein is CASSFRDPGSYEQYF. The CDR3 region has the DNA TGTGCCAGCAGTTTTAGGGACCCCGGCTCCTACGAGCAGTACTTC.

The chain employs TRBV5-1 and TRBJ1-2, with TRBD1 matching over 7 bases. The CDR3 runs 14 residues. V gave up 7 bases and J gave up 3 bases; unmatched junction bases: 9. Germline V CDR1 and CDR2: SGHRS, YFSETQ. CDR3 sequence: CASAATGNDYGYTF. In DNA form, the CDR3 reads TGCGCCAGCGCTGCGACAGGGAACGACTATGGCTACACCTTC.

The chain links TRBV4-3 to TRBJ1-5, with D possibly TRBD1 on 6 matching bases. Between the trimmed V and J ends, which lost 1 base and 4 bases, there was a span of 11 bases. Germline V lookup: CDR1 LGHNA, CDR2 YSLEER. The CDR3 runs to 15 residues. This chain's CDR3 is CASSQGTGSNQPQHF. The CDR3 DNA sequence: TGCGCCAGCAGCCAAGGTACAGGGTCTAATCAGCCCCAGCATTTT.

V usage is TRBV9 and J usage is TRBJ1-1; the D is unclear. CDR3 length: 13 amino acids. Trimming cost V 1 base and J 4 bases, with 8 bases left between them. Germline V gene data show CDR1 as SGDLS and CDR2 as YYNGEE. The CDR3 reads CASSVSVGTEAFF. The CDR3 DNA reads as TGTGCCAGCAGCGTAAGTGTTGGCACTGAAGCTTTCTTT.

The chain joins TRBV4-3 to TRBJ1-2; D not certain. The CDR3 spans 16 residues. V dropped 4 bases and J dropped 2 bases, with 17 bases sitting between them. Germline V gives CDR1 LGHNA, CDR2 YSLEER. For the CDR3, the DNA is TGCGCCAGCAGCCGCCAGGACCCCCGAAGAAACTATGGCTACACCTTC. Protein: CASSRQDPRRNYGYTF.

This chain connects TRBV29-1 to TRBJ1-1; the match to TRBD1 covers 12 bases. V shed 7 bases, J shed 3 bases, and the junction held 9 bases outside the gene matches. Germline values: CDR1 SQVTM, CDR2 ANQGSEA. This CDR3 contains 15 residues. The CDR3 here is CSARGDRGLDTEAFF. In DNA, the CDR3 is TGCAGCGCTAGAGGGGACAGGGGGCTGGACACTGAAGCTTTCTTT.

The V call is TRBV7-2, the J call TRBJ1-6, with 8 bases lining up with TRBD1. The CDR3 extends over 16 amino acids. CDR1 SGHTA and CDR2 FQGNSA come from the germline V gene. The V gene end was trimmed by 2 bases and the J gene end by 7 bases; junction bases not matched to a gene: 7. Written as DNA, the CDR3 is TGTGCCAGCAGCTTAATCCCGACAGGGGAAAATTCACCCCTCCACTTT. Its protein is CASSLIPTGENSPLHF.

This sequence joins TRBV5-4 and TRBJ2-7; no clear D. Germline V gene lookup returns CDR1 SGHNT and CDR2 YYREEE (reference sequence). Trimming left V 0 bases short and J 0 bases short, with 7 bases between. CDR3 length: 14 amino acids. The CDR3 sequence is CASSLVGDSYEQYF. The CDR3 DNA sequence: TGTGCCAGCAGCTTGGTTGGTGACTCCTACGAGCAGTACTTC.

V gene TRBV5-4 combines with J gene TRBJ2-7; the D call may be TRBD1 or TRBD2 (5 bases each). The CDR3 is 15 amino acids. Per the germline V gene, CDR1 is SGHNT and CDR2 is YYREEE (reference sequence). The V gene lost 0 bases and the J gene lost 7 bases, with 17 bases spanning the gap. The CDR3 DNA reads as TGTGCCAGCAGCTTGGGGGGCCCGAGGGTGGGGGAGCAGTACTTC. It yields the protein CASSLGGPRVGEQYF. The variable domain in full, completed from reference TRBV5-4 and TRBJ2-7, reads ETGVTQSPTHLIKTRGQQVTLRCSSQSGHNTVSWYQQALGQGPQFIFQYYREEENGRGNFPPRFSGLQFPNYSSELNVNALELDDSALYLCASSLGGPRVGEQYFGPGTRLTVT.

The chain uses TRBV28 and TRBJ2-3; no clear D gene. This CDR3 spans 13 amino acids. Deletions cut 6 bases from V and 1 base from J, with 8 bases between. Germline CDR1 and CDR2: MDHEN and SYDVKM. The CDR3 sequence is CASRRTGTDTQYF. Written as DNA, the CDR3 is TGTGCCAGCAGGCGTACGGGCACAGATACGCAGTATTTT.

The chain combines TRBV7-9 with TRBJ2-2; D is unresolved. The CDR3 length is 16 residues. V lost 4 bases and J lost 2, with 14 bases in between. Germline V lookup: CDR1 SEHNR, CDR2 FQNEAQ (reference sequence). CDR3 nucleotides: TGTGCCAGCAGCTGGGTTGTCGGGCCAAACACCGGGGAGCTGTTTTTT. The encoded protein is CASSWVVGPNTGELFF. The whole variable domain, filled in from reference TRBV7-9 and TRBJ2-2, reads DTGVSQNPRHKITKRGQNVTFRCDPISEHNRLYWYRQTLGQGPEFLTYFQNEAQLEKSRLLSDRFSAERPKGSFSTLEIQRTEQGDSAMYLCASSWVVGPNTGELFFGEGSRLTVL.

This chain joins TRBV6-5 and TRBJ1-6, with D unresolved. From germline, CDR1 is MNHEY and CDR2 SVGAGI. This CDR3 spans 13 amino acids. Trimming stripped 1 base from V and 10 bases from J, with 8 bases between. For the CDR3, the DNA is TGTGCCAGCAGTTACTGGGTAGACTCACCCCTCCACTTT. It codes for CASSYWVDSPLHF.

CDR3 loop: CSVEVNSGTHTGELFF. As DNA, the CDR3 is TGCAGCGTTGAGGTGAATAGCGGAACTCACACCGGGGAGCTGTTTTTT. The chain combines TRBV29-1 with TRBJ2-2, with a possible D match to TRBD2 (6 bases). V was pared by 3 bases and J by 3 bases, with 17 bases between. Germline V gene lookup returns CDR1 SQVTM and CDR2 ANQGSEA. This CDR3 is 16 amino acids long.

The chain uses TRBV29-1 and TRBJ1-1; D gene uncertain. Germline V gene data show CDR1 as SQVTM and CDR2 as ANQGSEA. Trimming pared 4 bases from V and 3 bases from J, leaving 12 bases between. CDR3 size: 13 residues. The CDR3: CSVVEGGYTEAFF. The CDR3 nucleotides are TGCAGCGTTGTTGAGGGAGGGTACACTGAAGCTTTCTTT.

The chain has TRBV19 and TRBJ2-7, with D perhaps TRBD2 (6 bases). Germline V lookup: CDR1 LNHDA, CDR2 SQIVND (reference sequence). This CDR3 has 16 amino acids. V lost 9 bases and J 1 base, leaving 22 bases between the germline ends. DNA of the CDR3: TGTGCCAGCTCGACCGGACTAACTTTGGGGTCCTACGAGCAGTACTTC. It translates to CASSTGLTLGSYEQYF.

The chain joins TRBV12-5 to TRBJ1-5; D is perhaps TRBD1 (5 bases). CDR1 LGHNT and CDR2 FRNRAP come from the germline V gene. The CDR3 has 15 amino acids. Trimming pared 6 bases from V and 2 bases from J, leaving 14 bases between. CDR3 bases: TGTGCTAGTGGGCCCCCAGGGATTCGCAATCAGCCCCAGCATTTT. Protein: CASGPPGIRNQPQHF.

This sequence joins TRBV2 and TRBJ1-5; D remains ambiguous. The V gene's germline CDR1 is SNHLY and CDR2 FYNNEI. Trimming removed 3 bases at V and 7 bases at J, with 7 bases between. This CDR3 spans 12 amino acids. Here the CDR3 reads CASSDRFQPQHF. The CDR3 bases are TGTGCCAGCAGTGACAGGTTCCAGCCCCAGCATTTT.

This chain uses TRBV7-2 with TRBJ2-3; D gene ambiguous. CDR3 size: 15 residues. Trimming shortened V by 1 base and J by 4 bases, and 12 bases separated the two germline ends. Germline CDR1 and CDR2: SGHTA and FQGNSA. CDR3 DNA sequence: TGTGCCAGCAGCTTAGGGCCCTCTCTTGCAGATACGCAGTATTTT. Amino acid sequence: CASSLGPSLADTQYF.

The CDR3 loop reads CASSLVRVEQFF. CDR3 nucleotides: TGTGCCAGCAGCTTAGTAAGGGTCGAGCAGTTCTTC. The chain uses TRBV7-9 and TRBJ2-1; D call uncertain. The CDR3 is 12 amino acids. Trimming removed 1 base at V and 10 bases at J, with 8 bases between. Germline CDR1 SEHNR, CDR2 FQNEAQ (reference sequence).

V is TRBV29-1 and J is TRBJ2-5, with a possible D match to TRBD2 (5 bases). The CDR3 sequence is 11 residues long. With 8 bases removed from V and 4 bases from J, the gap between germline ends came to 11 bases. CDR1 is SQVTM and CDR2 is ANQGSEA in the germline V gene. For the CDR3, the DNA is TGCAGCTCGAGAGAGGGAGAGACCCAGTACTTC. Its protein product is CSSREGETQYF.